This T cell receptor (beta chain) derives from a study of blood T cell repertoires in COVID-19. The table came from immunoSEQ multiplex PCR; TCRdb's copy has only in-frame clones and leaves some out. The table has about 120,000 clones, 75% to 90% seen once. With 2 bases removed from V and 1 base from J, the gap between germline ends came to 14 bases. Germline V gene sequence: CDR1 MDHEN, CDR2 SYDVKM. The CDR3 contains 16 residues. What was sequenced was peripheral blood. The clonotype originates from a woman between 55 and 75 years old with COVID-19, enrolled during active disease. This rearrangement joins TRBV28 to TRBJ1-2; D is perhaps TRBD1 (5 bases). CDR3 nucleotide sequence: TGTGCCAGCAGTTTAACCGCTGGGGCCGATAACTATGGCTACACCTTC. This sequence encodes CASSLTAGADNYGYTF.